This T cell receptor (beta chain) was identified during a study of glioma-infiltrating T cells. About this clonotype itself: The antigen is undetermined. A read error may account for a junction end that differs from germline.

Overall study results and limits: Only very few CDR3 sequences appeared in both tissue and blood.

TCR alpha and beta CDR3 regions were amplified from RNA using iRepertoire nested multiplex PCR. TCRdb reprocessed the multiplex PCR reads via MiXCR and lists one record per CDR3 protein. The sample shows roughly 100,000 distinct CDR3 sequences, 35% to 45% of them seen only once. The sequenced sample consisted of glioma tissue, nonneoplastic brain tissue, or PBMCs (not recorded which). The TCR was taken from a human donor with low-grade glioma or glioblastoma, undergoing nonglioma brain surgery, or in good health (not recorded which).

CDR3 region: CARSWTVGEQYF. The CDR3 nucleotides are TGTGCCAGGAGCTGGACCGTGGGAGAGCAGTACTTC. The V gene is TRBV7-2, the J gene TRBJ2-7; D not certain. Germline lookup yields CDR1 SGHTA and CDR2 FQGNSA. The CDR3 contains 12 residues.